This entry concerns a single T cell receptor (beta chain). This entry is derived from a study of T cell changes during pregnancy in multiple sclerosis. The J segment lost 4 bases and the V segment lost 2 bases, leaving 4 bases of the junction unmatched. The germline CDR1 and CDR2 sequences are MRHNA and SNTAGT. This CDR3 region has 16 residues. The assay was immunoSEQ multiplex PCR, and TCRdb's table has in-frame clones only and misses some. The profile shows approximately 99,000 clones, roughly nine tenths of them singletons. The chain recombines TRBV6-4 with TRBJ2-3, with 12 positions matching TRBD2. The receptor's source is a female donor in good health, enrolled as a control in a pregnancy study. Sequences were derived from peripheral blood, sampled in the second trimester of pregnancy. The CDR3 sequence: CASSDRLAGGPDTQYF. The CDR3 nucleotides are TGTGCCAGCAGTGACCGTCTAGCGGGGGGGCCAGATACGCAGTATTTT.